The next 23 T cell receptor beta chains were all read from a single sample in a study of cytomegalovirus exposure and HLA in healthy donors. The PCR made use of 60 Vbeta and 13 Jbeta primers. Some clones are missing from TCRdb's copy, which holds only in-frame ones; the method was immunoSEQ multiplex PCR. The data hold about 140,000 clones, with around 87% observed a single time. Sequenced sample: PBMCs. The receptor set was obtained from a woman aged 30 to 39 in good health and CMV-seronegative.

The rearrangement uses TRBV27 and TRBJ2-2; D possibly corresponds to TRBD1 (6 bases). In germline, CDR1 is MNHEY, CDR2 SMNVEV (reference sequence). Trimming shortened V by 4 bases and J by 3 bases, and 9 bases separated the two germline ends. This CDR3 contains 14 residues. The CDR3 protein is CASSYQGYTGELFF. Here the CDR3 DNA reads TGTGCCAGCAGTTACCAGGGGTACACCGGGGAGCTGTTTTTT.

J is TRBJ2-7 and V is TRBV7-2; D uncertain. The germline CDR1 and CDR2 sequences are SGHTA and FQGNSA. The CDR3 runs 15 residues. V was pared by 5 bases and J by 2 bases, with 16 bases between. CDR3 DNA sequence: TGTGCCAGCAGCCCATCGCCGGGTATCCCCTACGAGCAGTACTTC. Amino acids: CASSPSPGIPYEQYF. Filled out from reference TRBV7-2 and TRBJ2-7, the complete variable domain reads GAGVSQSPSNKVTEKGKDVELRCDPISGHTALYWYRQSLGQGLEFLIYFQGNSAPDKSGLPSDRFSAERTGGSVSTLTIQRTQQEDSAVYLCASSPSPGIPYEQYFGPGTRLTVT.

In nucleotides, the CDR3 is TGTGCCAGCAGCGTAGGACAGTCTTTCTCTGGAAACACCATATATTTT. Its translation: CASSVGQSFSGNTIYF. The genes are TRBV9 and TRBJ1-3; weak D call: TRBD1 (5 bases). The germline V gene has CDR1 SGDLS and CDR2 YYNGEE. The CDR3 sequence is 16 residues long. With 0 bases removed from V and 0 bases from J, the gap between germline ends came to 10 bases. Looking up the rest from reference TRBV9 and TRBJ1-3 gives the full variable domain: DSGVTQTPKHLITATGQRVTLRCSPRSGDLSVYWYQQSLDQGLQFLIQYYNGEERAKGNILERFSAQQFPDLHSELNLSSLELGDSALYFCASSVGQSFSGNTIYFGEGSWLTVV.

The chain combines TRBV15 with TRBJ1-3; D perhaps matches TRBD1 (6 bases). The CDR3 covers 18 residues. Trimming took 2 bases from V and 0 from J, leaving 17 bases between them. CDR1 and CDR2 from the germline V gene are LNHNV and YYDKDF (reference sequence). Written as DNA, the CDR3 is TGTGCCACCAGCAGACCTCCCCGCCAACAGGGCTCTGGAAACACCATATATTTT. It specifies CATSRPPRQQGSGNTIYF.

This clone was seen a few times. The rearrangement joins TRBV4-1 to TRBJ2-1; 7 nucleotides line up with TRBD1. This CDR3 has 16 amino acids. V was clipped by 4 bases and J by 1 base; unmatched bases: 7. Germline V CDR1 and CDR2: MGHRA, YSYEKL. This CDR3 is CASSPRGGQSYNEQFF. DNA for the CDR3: TGCGCCAGCAGCCCAAGAGGGGGACAGTCCTACAATGAGCAGTTCTTC.

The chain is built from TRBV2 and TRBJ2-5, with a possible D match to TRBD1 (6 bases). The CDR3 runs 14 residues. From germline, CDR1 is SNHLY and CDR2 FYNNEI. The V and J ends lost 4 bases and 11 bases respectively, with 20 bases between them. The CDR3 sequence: CASSGARGIGKQYF. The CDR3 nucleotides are TGTGCCAGCAGTGGGGCTAGGGGGATAGGCAAGCAGTACTTC. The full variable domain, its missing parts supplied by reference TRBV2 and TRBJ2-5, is EPEVTQTPSHQVTQMGQEVILRCVPISNHLYFYWYRQILGQKVEFLVSFYNNEISEKSEIFDDQFSVERPDGSNFTLKIRSTKLEDSAMYFCASSGARGIGKQYFGPGTRLLVL.

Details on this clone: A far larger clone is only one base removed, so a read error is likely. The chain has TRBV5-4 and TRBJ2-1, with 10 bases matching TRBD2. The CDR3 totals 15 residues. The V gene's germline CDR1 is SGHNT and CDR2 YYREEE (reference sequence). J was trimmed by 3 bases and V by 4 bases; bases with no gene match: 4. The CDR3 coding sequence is TGTGCCAGCAGCCAAGGACTAGCGGACTACAATGAGCAGTTCTTC. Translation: CASSQGLADYNEQFF.

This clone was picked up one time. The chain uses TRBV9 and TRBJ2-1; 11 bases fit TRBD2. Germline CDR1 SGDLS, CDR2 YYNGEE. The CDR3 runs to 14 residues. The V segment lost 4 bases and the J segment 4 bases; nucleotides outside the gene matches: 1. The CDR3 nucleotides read TGTGCCAGCAGCCCTAGCGGGGGGTACAATGAGCAGTTCTTC. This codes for CASSPSGGYNEQFF. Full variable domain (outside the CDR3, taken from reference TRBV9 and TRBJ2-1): DSGVTQTPKHLITATGQRVTLRCSPRSGDLSVYWYQQSLDQGLQFLIQYYNGEERAKGNILERFSAQQFPDLHSELNLSSLELGDSALYFCASSPSGGYNEQFFGPGTRLTVL.

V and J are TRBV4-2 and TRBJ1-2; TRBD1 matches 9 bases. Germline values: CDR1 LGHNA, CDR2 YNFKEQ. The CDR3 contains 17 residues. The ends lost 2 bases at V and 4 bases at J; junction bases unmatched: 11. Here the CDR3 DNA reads TGTGCCAGCAGCCAAAAGGAATCGGGACAGGGCCTCTATGGCTACACCTTC. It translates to CASSQKESGQGLYGYTF.

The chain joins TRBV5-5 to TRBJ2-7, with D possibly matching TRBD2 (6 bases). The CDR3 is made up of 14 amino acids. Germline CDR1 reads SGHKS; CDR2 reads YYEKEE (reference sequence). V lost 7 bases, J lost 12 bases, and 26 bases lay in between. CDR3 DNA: TGTGCCAGCTCCCACCTGGGAGGAGGGACGGATAGGTACTTC. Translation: CASSHLGGGTDRYF.

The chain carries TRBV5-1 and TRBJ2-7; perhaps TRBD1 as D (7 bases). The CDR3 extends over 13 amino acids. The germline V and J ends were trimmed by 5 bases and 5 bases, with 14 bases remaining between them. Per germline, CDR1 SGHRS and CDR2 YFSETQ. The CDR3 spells CASSGGTVHEQYF. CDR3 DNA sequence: TGCGCCAGCAGTGGGGGGACAGTCCACGAGCAGTACTTC.

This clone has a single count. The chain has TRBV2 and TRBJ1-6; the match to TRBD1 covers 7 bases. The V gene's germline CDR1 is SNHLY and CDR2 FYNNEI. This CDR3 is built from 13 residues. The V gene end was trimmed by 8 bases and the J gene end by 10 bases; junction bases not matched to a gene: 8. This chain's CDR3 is CASQGQPPSPLHF. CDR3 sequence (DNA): TGTGCCAGCCAGGGACAGCCTCCCTCACCCCTCCACTTT.

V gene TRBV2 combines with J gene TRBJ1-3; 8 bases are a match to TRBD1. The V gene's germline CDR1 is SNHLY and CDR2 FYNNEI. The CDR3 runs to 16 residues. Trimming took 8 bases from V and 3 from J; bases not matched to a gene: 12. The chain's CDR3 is CASAEQGVLIGNTIYF. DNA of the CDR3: TGTGCCAGCGCGGAACAGGGGGTTCTAATTGGAAACACCATATATTTT.

CDR3: CASSEPGGGASYEQFF. CDR3 in DNA: TGTGCCAGCAGCGAGCCGGGCGGGGGGGCCAGCTATGAGCAGTTCTTC. This chain joins TRBV5-6 and TRBJ2-1; 9 positions match TRBD2. CDR3 length: 16 residues. The germline gives CDR1 SGHDT, CDR2 YYEEEE. The ends lost 4 bases at V and 8 bases at J; junction bases unmatched: 13. Using reference TRBV5-6 and TRBJ2-1 for the parts outside the CDR3, the full variable domain is DAGVTQSPTHLIKTRGQQVTLRCSPKSGHDTVSWYQQALGQGPQFIFQYYEEEERQRGNFPDRFSGHQFPNYSSELNVNALLLGDSALYLCASSEPGGGASYEQFFGPGTRLTVL.

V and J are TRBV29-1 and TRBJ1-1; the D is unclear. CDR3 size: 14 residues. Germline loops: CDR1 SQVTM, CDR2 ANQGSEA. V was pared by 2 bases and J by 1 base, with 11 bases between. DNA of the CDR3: TGCAGCGTTGAACGATCACTAGGGAACACTGAAGCTTTCTTT. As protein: CSVERSLGNTEAFF.

The CDR3, as DNA: TGTGCCAGCTCACCAATACAGGTCGAGGTTGGTAGTGAAGCTTTCTTT. As protein: CASSPIQVEVGSEAFF. The J gene is TRBJ1-1, the V gene TRBV18; tentatively, D is TRBD1 (5 bases). V was shortened by 2 bases and J by 7 bases, with 20 bases between the two germline ends. CDR3 length: 16 residues. Per germline, CDR1 KGHSH and CDR2 LQKENI.

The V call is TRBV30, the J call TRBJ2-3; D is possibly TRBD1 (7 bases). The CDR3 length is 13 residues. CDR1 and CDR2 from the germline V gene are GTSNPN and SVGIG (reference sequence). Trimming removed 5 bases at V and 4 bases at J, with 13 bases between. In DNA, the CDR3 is TGTGCCTGGGGCACCAGGGGGGCAGATACGCAGTATTTT. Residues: CAWGTRGADTQYF. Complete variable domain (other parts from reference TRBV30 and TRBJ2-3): SQTIHQWPATLVQPVGSPLSLECTVEGTSNPNLYWYRQAAGRGLQLLFYSVGIGQISSEVPQNLSASRPQDRQFILSSKKLLLSDSGFYLCAWGTRGADTQYFGPGTRLTVL.

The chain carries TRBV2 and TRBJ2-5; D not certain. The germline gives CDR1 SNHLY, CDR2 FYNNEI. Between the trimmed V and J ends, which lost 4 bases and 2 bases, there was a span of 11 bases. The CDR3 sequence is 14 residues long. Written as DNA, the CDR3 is TGTGCCAGCAGTGGAACAGCCAGACAAGAGACCCAGTACTTC. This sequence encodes CASSGTARQETQYF.

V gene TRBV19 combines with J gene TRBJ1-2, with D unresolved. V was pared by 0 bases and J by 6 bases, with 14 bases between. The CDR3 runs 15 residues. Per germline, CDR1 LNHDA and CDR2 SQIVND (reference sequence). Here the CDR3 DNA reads TGTGCCAGTAGTATAGATCACTCCCTCTCTGATGGCTACACCTTC. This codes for CASSIDHSLSDGYTF.

CDR3 bases: TGCGCCAGCAGCCAAGATCAGAGGAGAACTGAAGCTTTCTTT. Its translation is CASSQDQRRTEAFF. V and J are TRBV4-3 and TRBJ1-1; D not resolved. Germline loops: CDR1 LGHNA, CDR2 YSLEER. The ends were cut back, 0 bases at V and 5 bases at J, with 10 bases in the middle. This CDR3 contains 14 residues.

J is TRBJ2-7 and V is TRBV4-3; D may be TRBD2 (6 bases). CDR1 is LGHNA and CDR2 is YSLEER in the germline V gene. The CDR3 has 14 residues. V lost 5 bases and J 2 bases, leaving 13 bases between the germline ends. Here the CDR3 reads CASSSSTGAYEQYF. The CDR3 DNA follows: TGCGCCAGCAGCTCTTCGACGGGGGCCTACGAGCAGTACTTC.

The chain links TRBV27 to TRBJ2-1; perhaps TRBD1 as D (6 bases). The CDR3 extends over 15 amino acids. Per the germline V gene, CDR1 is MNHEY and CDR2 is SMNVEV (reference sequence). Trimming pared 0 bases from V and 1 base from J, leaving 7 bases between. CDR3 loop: CASSLSGGSYNEQFF. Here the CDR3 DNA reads TGTGCCAGCAGTTTATCAGGGGGATCCTACAATGAGCAGTTCTTC.

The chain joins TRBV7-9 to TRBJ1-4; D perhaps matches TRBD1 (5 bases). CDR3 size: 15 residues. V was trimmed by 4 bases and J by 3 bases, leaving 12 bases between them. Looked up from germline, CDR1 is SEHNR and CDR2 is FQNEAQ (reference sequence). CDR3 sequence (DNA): TGTGCCAGCAGCTCCTCGGAAGGGGCTAATGAAAAACTGTTTTTT. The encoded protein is CASSSSEGANEKLFF.